This T cell receptor (beta chain) was sequenced in a study of blood T cell repertoires in COVID-19. As for the study in general: COVID-19 samples collected from the United States, Italy and Spain covered acute and convalescent phases. PBMCs, B-cell-depleted T cells, or T cells were the source of the cDNA or gDNA that made up the material.

Using immunoSEQ multiplex PCR, the repertoire was profiled, and TCRdb retains in-frame clones only, with some absent. The sample yields under 200,000 clones, approximately 91% seen once. The germline V gene encodes CDR1 SEHNR and CDR2 FQNEAQ (reference sequence). The CDR3 covers 16 residues. The V gene lost 7 bases and the J gene lost 6 bases, with 19 bases spanning the gap. V usage is TRBV7-9 and J usage is TRBJ1-6; D gene ambiguous. The receptor comes from a man aged 18 to 29 with COVID-19, enrolled during active disease. The sample was peripheral blood. CDR3 DNA: TGTGCCAGCACCCTGAACACGAATCTTGTTAATTCACCCCTCCACTTT. It encodes CASTLNTNLVNSPLHF.